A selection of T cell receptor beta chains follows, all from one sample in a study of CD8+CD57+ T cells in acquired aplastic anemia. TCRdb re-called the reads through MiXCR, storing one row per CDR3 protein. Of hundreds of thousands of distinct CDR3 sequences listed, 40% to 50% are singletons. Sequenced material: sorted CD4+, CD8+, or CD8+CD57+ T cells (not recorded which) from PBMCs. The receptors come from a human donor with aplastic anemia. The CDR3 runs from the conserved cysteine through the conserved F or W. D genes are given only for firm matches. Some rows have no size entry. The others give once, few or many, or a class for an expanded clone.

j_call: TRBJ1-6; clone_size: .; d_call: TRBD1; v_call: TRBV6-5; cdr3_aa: CASSSGQGNLRSYNSPLHF; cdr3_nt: TGTGCCAGCAGTTCTGGACAGGGGAACCTTCGCTCCTATAATTCACCCCTCCACTTT
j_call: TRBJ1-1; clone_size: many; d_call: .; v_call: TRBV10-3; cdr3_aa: CAIRAGGAPTEAFF; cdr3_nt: TGTGCCATCAGGGCTGGGGGTGCGCCAACTGAAGCTTTCTTT
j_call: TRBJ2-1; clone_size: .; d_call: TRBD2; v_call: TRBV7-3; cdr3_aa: CASSLRAGAYNEQFF; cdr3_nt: TGTGCCAGCAGCTTAAGAGCGGGGGCTTACAATGAGCAGTTCTTC
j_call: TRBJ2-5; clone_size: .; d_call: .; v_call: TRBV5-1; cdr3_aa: CASSLFIGDQETQYF; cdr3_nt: TGCGCCAGCAGCTTGTTTATCGGGGACCAAGAGACCCAGTACTTC
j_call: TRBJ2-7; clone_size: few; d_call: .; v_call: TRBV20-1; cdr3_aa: CSASTVQPGEQYF; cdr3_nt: TGCAGTGCTAGCACGGTTCAACCCGGCGAGCAGTACTTC
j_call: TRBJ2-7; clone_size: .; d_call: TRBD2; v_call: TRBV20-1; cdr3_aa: CSARDMSGGVYEQYF; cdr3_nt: TGCAGTGCTAGAGATATGAGCGGGGGGGTCTACGAGCAGTACTTC
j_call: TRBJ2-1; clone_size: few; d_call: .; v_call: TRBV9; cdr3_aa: CASSLAAARGDEQFF; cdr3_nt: TGTGCCAGCAGTCTAGCGGCGGCTAGGGGGGATGAGCAGTTCTTC
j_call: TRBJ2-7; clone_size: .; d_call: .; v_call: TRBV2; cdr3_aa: CAGNGGPYEQYF; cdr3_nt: TGTGCCGGCAACGGCGGACCCTACGAGCAGTACTTC
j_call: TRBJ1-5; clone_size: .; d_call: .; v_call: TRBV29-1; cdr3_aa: CSVVLTGEIGPQHF; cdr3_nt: TGCAGCGTTGTCCTGACGGGGGAAATAGGGCCCCAGCATTTT
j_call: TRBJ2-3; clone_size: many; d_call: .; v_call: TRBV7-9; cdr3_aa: CASSLNSGLTNTQYF; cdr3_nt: TGTGCCAGCAGCTTAAATTCCGGCCTCACGAATACGCAGTATTTT
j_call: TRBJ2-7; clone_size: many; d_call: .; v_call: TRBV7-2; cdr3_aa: CASSEKRSSYEQYF; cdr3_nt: TGTGCCAGCAGCGAAAAAAGAAGCTCCTACGAGCAGTACTTC
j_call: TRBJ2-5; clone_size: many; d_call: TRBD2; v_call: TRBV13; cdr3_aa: CASSRGLAGDETQYF; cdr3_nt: TGTGCCAGCAGCAGGGGACTAGCGGGGGACGAGACCCAGTACTTC
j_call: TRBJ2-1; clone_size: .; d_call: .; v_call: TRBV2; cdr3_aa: CASSPYGESRKYEQFF; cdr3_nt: TGTGCCAGCTCACCATATGGGGAGAGCCGGAAGTATGAGCAGTTCTTC
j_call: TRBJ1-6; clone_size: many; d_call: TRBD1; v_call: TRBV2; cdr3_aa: CASSSGGPYNSPLHF; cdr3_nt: TGTGCCAGCAGCTCAGGGGGGCCCTATAATTCACCCCTCCACTTT
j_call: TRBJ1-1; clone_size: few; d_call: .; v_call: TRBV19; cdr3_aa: CASRMTPEGPEAFF; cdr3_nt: TGTGCCAGTAGAATGACCCCCGAGGGTCCTGAAGCTTTCTTT
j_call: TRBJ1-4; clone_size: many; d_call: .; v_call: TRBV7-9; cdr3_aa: CASRPRQGRAANEKLFF; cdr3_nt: TGTGCCAGCAGACCCCGCCAGGGACGAGCGGCTAATGAAAAACTGTTTTTT
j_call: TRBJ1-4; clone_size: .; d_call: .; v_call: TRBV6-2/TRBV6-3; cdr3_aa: CASSYFAGVTANEKPFF; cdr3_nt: TGTGCCAGCAGTTACTTTGCAGGGGTTACAGCTAATGAAAAACCGTTTTTT
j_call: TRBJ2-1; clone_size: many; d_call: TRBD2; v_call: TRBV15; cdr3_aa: CATSSESGGHYNEQFF; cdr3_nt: TGTGCCACCAGCAGCGAGAGCGGGGGGCACTACAATGAGCAGTTCTTC
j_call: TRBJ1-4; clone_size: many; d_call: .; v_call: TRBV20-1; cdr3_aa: CSARDWGGSATNEKLFF; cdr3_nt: TGCAGTGCTAGAGATTGGGGGGGAAGCGCAACTAATGAAAAACTGTTTTTT
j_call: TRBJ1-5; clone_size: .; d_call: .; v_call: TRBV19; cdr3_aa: CACSNQMNQPQHF; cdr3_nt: TGTGCCTGTAGTAATCAGATGAATCAGCCTCAGCATTTT
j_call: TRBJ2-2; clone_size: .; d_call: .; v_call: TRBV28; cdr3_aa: CASSLGGPNTGELFF; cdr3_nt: TGTGCCAGCAGTTTAGGGGGACCGAACACCGGGGAGCTGTTTTTT
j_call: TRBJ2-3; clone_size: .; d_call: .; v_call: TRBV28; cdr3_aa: CASWFGGGTDTQYF; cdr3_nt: TGTGCCAGCTGGTTTGGCGGTGGCACAGATACGCAGTATTTT
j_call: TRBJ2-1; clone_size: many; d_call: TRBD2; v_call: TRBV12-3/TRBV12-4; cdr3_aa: CASIAGEAYNEQFF; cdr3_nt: TGTGCCAGCATAGCGGGAGAAGCCTACAATGAGCAGTTCTTC
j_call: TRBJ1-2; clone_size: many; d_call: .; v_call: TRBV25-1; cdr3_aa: CASSEGRASGYTF; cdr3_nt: TGTGCCAGCAGTGAGGGCAGGGCCAGTGGCTACACCTTC
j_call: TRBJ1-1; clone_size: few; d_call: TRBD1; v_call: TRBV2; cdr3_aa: CAAGTANTEAFF; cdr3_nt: TGTGCCGCCGGGACAGCAAACACTGAAGCTTTCTTT
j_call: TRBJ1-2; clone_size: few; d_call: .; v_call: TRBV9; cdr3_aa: CASSVEGGGYTF; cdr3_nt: TGTGCCAGCAGCGTAGAGGGGGGAGGCTACACCTTC
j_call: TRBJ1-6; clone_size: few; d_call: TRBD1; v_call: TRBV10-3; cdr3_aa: CAISKSDRGSPLHF; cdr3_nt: TGTGCCATCAGTAAATCAGACAGGGGGTCACCCCTCCACTTT
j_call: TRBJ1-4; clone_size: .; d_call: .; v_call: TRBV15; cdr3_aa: CATSSDTGADHEKLFF; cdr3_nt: TGTGCCACCAGCAGCGACACAGGAGCGGATCATGAAAAACTGTTTTTT
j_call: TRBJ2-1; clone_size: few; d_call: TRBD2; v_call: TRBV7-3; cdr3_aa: CASSPEGGGRNGQFF; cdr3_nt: TGTGCCAGCAGCCCGGAGGGCGGGGGGAGGAATGGGCAGTTCTTC